These 21 T cell receptor beta chains came from one sample sequenced in a study of long-term antiretroviral therapy in people with HIV. Assay version v3.0 of immunoSEQ was used, and it was run at survey level. Here immunoSEQ multiplex PCR was the method, and the copy in TCRdb shows in-frame clones only, minus some. Of tens of thousands of clones listed, about nine tenths are singletons. This material consisted of unsorted PBMCs, taken 0.2 years before starting antiretroviral therapy. The receptors shown here come from a man younger than 30 with HIV.

This chain joins TRBV19 and TRBJ2-7, with D unclear. CDR3 size: 14 residues. Germline CDR1 reads LNHDA; CDR2 reads SQIVND (reference sequence). Trimming removed 5 bases from V and 4 bases from J, with 15 bases in between. CDR3 amino acids: CASSRGSSLYEQYF. The CDR3 DNA follows: TGTGCCAGTAGTCGAGGTAGTTCCCTTTACGAGCAGTACTTC.

A word on this clone: The junction shows a germline mismatch at one end, possibly a read error. The V call is TRBV4-3, the J call TRBJ1-3; possible D gene TRBD1, 6 bases. Germline V gene lookup returns CDR1 LGHNA and CDR2 YSLEER. CDR3 length equals 16 residues. In DNA form, the CDR3 reads TGCGCCAGCAGCCAAGTGGGGGGCACGACAAGAAAGACCATATATTTT. Translated: CASSQVGGTTRKTIYF.

V gene TRBV6-1 combines with J gene TRBJ2-7; TRBD1 matches 7 bases. V lost 10 bases, J lost 3 bases, and 6 bases stayed unmatched. There are 12 residues in the CDR3. CDR1 and CDR2 (germline): MNHNS, SASEGT. CDR3 region: CATLTGYYEQYF. The CDR3 DNA reads as TGTGCCACCTTGACAGGGTACTACGAGCAGTACTTC.

V usage is TRBV4-3 and J usage is TRBJ2-1; D perhaps matches TRBD2 (6 bases). This CDR3 has 16 residues. CDR1 and CDR2 from the germline V gene are LGHNA and YSLEER. V was clipped by 2 bases and J by 3 bases, with 14 bases between them. The CDR3 reads CASSQFSGAVYNEQFF. CDR3 nucleotides: TGCGCCAGCAGCCAATTTAGCGGAGCTGTCTACAATGAGCAGTTCTTC.

The rearrangement uses TRBV7-9 and TRBJ2-1; 9 nucleotides agree with TRBD1. The germline CDR1 and CDR2 sequences are SEHNR and FQNEAQ (reference sequence). CDR3 length: 15 residues. V trimming: 5 bases; J trimming: 5 bases; junction bases outside the gene matches: 7. The CDR3 loop reads CASSPRTGAHNEQFF. The CDR3 DNA reads TGTGCCAGCAGCCCAAGGACAGGGGCCCACAATGAGCAGTTCTTC.

This chain links TRBV27 with TRBJ2-3; D is unresolved. The CDR3 length is 14 residues. V was clipped by 0 bases and J by 2 bases, with 6 bases between them. CDR1 MNHEY and CDR2 SMNVEV come from the germline V gene (reference sequence). CDR3 sequence: CASSLSSSTDTQYF. CDR3 sequence (DNA): TGTGCCAGCAGTTTATCTAGTTCCACAGATACGCAGTATTTT.

The chain carries TRBV15 and TRBJ2-1; D ambiguous. CDR1 and CDR2 (germline): LNHNV, YYDKDF (reference sequence). The germline V and J ends were trimmed by 0 bases and 9 bases, with 9 bases remaining between them. The CDR3 has 13 residues. The CDR3: CATSRDLGVEQFF. Written as DNA, the CDR3 is TGTGCCACCAGCAGAGATCTAGGTGTTGAGCAGTTCTTC.

In its sample, this clone was seen once. V and J are TRBV6-5 and TRBJ1-1; 9 nucleotides align to TRBD1. Germline loops: CDR1 MNHEY, CDR2 SVGAGI. The trim removed 6 bases at V and 7 bases at J, leaving 6 bases unmatched. The CDR3 loop spans 13 amino acids. CDR3 protein: CASRDRGLIEAFF. CDR3 in DNA: TGTGCCAGCAGGGACAGGGGATTAATTGAAGCTTTCTTT.

The chain links TRBV9 to TRBJ1-3, with D possibly being TRBD1 (6 bases). The CDR3 loop spans 14 amino acids. Trimming removed 4 bases from V and 3 bases from J, with 11 bases in between. Germline values: CDR1 SGDLS, CDR2 YYNGEE. The CDR3, as DNA: TGTGCCAGCAGCCGTGAGACAGGTGGAAACACCATATATTTT. Its protein is CASSRETGGNTIYF. Variable domain in full (rest from reference TRBV9 and TRBJ1-3): DSGVTQTPKHLITATGQRVTLRCSPRSGDLSVYWYQQSLDQGLQFLIQYYNGEERAKGNILERFSAQQFPDLHSELNLSSLELGDSALYFCASSRETGGNTIYFGEGSWLTVV.

J is TRBJ1-2 and V is TRBV7-2; D remains ambiguous. The CDR3 sequence is 13 residues long. V was shortened by 1 base and J by 4 bases, with 7 bases between the two germline ends. Germline V gene lookup returns CDR1 SGHTA and CDR2 FQGNSA. The CDR3 here is CASSLGSTYGYTF. The CDR3 DNA reads as TGTGCCAGCAGCTTAGGAAGTACCTATGGCTACACCTTC.

The chain combines TRBV5-4 with TRBJ2-3; 13 bases align to TRBD2. This CDR3 region has 15 residues. The germline CDR1 and CDR2 sequences are SGHNT and YYREEE (reference sequence). V gave up 5 bases and J gave up 3 bases; unmatched junction bases: 3. The CDR3 protein is CASSQGLAGTDTQYF. As DNA, the CDR3 is TGTGCCAGCAGTCAGGGACTAGCGGGAACAGATACGCAGTATTTT. The full variable domain, completed using reference TRBV5-4 and TRBJ2-3, is ETGVTQSPTHLIKTRGQQVTLRCSSQSGHNTVSWYQQALGQGPQFIFQYYREEENGRGNFPPRFSGLQFPNYSSELNVNALELDDSALYLCASSQGLAGTDTQYFGPGTRLTVL.

This rearrangement joins TRBV5-6 to TRBJ1-5; 7 bases align to TRBD1. CDR1 SGHDT and CDR2 YYEEEE come from the germline V gene. The CDR3 consists of 15 residues. V gave up 1 base and J gave up 7 bases; unmatched junction bases: 8. CDR3 DNA: TGTGCCAGCAGCTTGATTGGTTCAGGGGGACAGCCCCAGCATTTT. Its translation: CASSLIGSGGQPQHF.

The chain employs TRBV2 and TRBJ2-2; D call uncertain. CDR1 SNHLY and CDR2 FYNNEI come from the germline V gene. Trimming left V 5 bases short and J 0 bases short, with 7 bases between. This CDR3 contains 14 residues. The CDR3 sequence: CASSREPNTGELFF. DNA for the CDR3: TGTGCCAGCAGTAGGGAACCGAACACCGGGGAGCTGTTTTTT.

This chain links TRBV7-9 with TRBJ2-7; 8 bases align to TRBD1. V gave up 4 bases and J gave up 1 base; unmatched junction bases: 6. CDR1 is SEHNR, CDR2 FQNEAQ, per germline (reference sequence). This CDR3 has 15 amino acids. CDR3: CASSSWTGLSYEQYF. The DNA for the CDR3 is TGTGCCAGCAGCTCGTGGACAGGGCTTTCCTACGAGCAGTACTTC.

The chain carries TRBV6-1 and TRBJ1-1; D gene uncertain. From germline, CDR1 is MNHNS and CDR2 SASEGT. This CDR3 is built from 18 residues. Trimming pared 2 bases from V and 0 bases from J, leaving 19 bases between. Here the CDR3 reads CASSELPSNQRMNTEAFF. The CDR3, as DNA: TGTGCCAGCAGTGAACTCCCTAGCAATCAGAGAATGAACACTGAAGCTTTCTTT.

This rearrangement joins TRBV5-8 to TRBJ1-5; D remains unclear. This CDR3 comprises 15 residues. Germline V lookup: CDR1 SGHTS, CDR2 YDEGEE. Trimming cost V 0 bases and J 1 base, with 8 bases left between them. The CDR3 region has the DNA TGTGCCAGCAGCTTGGAGGGATTGAGCAATCAGCCCCAGCATTTT. Its protein product is CASSLEGLSNQPQHF.

This chain links TRBV9 with TRBJ2-1; maybe TRBD1 (5 bases). Between the trimmed V and J ends, which lost 0 bases and 6 bases, there was a span of 7 bases. Germline-derived CDR1 and CDR2 are SGDLS and YYNGEE. The CDR3 has 13 residues. This CDR3 reads CASSVGQSNEQFF. The CDR3 DNA follows: TGTGCCAGCAGCGTAGGACAGTCCAATGAGCAGTTCTTC.

J is TRBJ2-7 and V is TRBV14; D is ambiguous. Germline V gives CDR1 SGHDN, CDR2 FVKESK. Deletions cut 2 bases from V and 2 bases from J, with 7 bases between. The CDR3 contains 13 residues. For the CDR3, the DNA is TGTGCCAGCAGCCAATCCAGTCCCTACGAGCAGTACTTC. Protein: CASSQSSPYEQYF.

J is TRBJ2-2 and V is TRBV13; weak D call: TRBD1 (6 bases). Trimming took 5 bases from V and 6 from J, leaving 16 bases between them. The CDR3 extends over 15 amino acids. Germline V gives CDR1 PRHDT, CDR2 FYEKMQ (reference sequence). The CDR3: CASSMQGYGAGELFF. The CDR3 DNA is TGTGCCAGCAGCATGCAGGGGTACGGGGCCGGGGAGCTGTTTTTT.

The rearrangement links TRBV11-2 to TRBJ2-3; D remains unclear. The CDR3 extends over 12 amino acids. V shed 2 bases and J shed 4 bases, with 4 bases lying between them. Germline V gene sequence: CDR1 SGHAT, CDR2 FQNNGV. In nucleotides, the CDR3 is TGTGCCAGCAGCTTAATAGCAGATACGCAGTATTTT. This encodes CASSLIADTQYF.

The chain combines TRBV21-1 with TRBJ2-1. TRBV21-1 is assigned pseudogene status. The CDR3 has 17 amino acids. CDR3 bases: TGTGCCAGCAGCCACTGGGACGGGGACCCTAGGGCTCTAGGGCAGTTCTTC. This gives the protein CASSHWDGDPRALGQFF.